The 6 T cell receptor beta chains given below trace back to one sample, sequenced in a study of post-analysis software for immune sequencing data. TCR beta libraries were prepared from cDNA with unique molecular identifiers. Each CDR3 protein is one row after TCRdb ran MiXCR on the PCR reads. The sample consists of 750,000 to 950,000 distinct CDR3 sequences, under 70% of them appearing once. These receptors have no identified antigens. Notes on the study in general: Controls had lower frequencies than patients of four or five TRBV segments, which included TRBV5-6, TRBV5-1 and TRBV20-1.

Sequenced material: blood. The receptors derive from a girl under 18 with multiple sclerosis.

There are a few counts of this clonotype. The chain combines TRBV6-5 with TRBJ2-7; 11 bases line up with TRBD2. Losses at the gene ends were 6 bases for V and 0 bases for J; bases not matched to a gene: 4. The CDR3 runs to 15 residues. Germline V CDR1 and CDR2: MNHEY, SVGAGI. CDR3 amino acids: CASSPTSGVSYEQYF. Here the CDR3 DNA reads TGTGCCAGCAGCCCGACTAGCGGGGTCTCCTACGAGCAGTACTTC.

The chain recombines TRBV2 with TRBJ2-6; 7 positions agree with TRBD1. Looked up from germline, CDR1 is SNHLY and CDR2 is FYNNEI. The V gene end was trimmed by 6 bases and the J gene end by 4 bases; junction bases not matched to a gene: 6. CDR3 length: 15 amino acids. DNA of the CDR3: TGTGCCAGCAGAGTGACAGGGACCGGGGCCAACGTCCTGACTTTC. Encoded protein: CASRVTGTGANVLTF.

This chain connects TRBV7-6 to TRBJ2-1; D is possibly TRBD2 (6 bases). Per the germline V gene, CDR1 is SGHVS and CDR2 is FNYEAQ. The V gene lost 6 bases and the J gene lost 4 bases, with 22 bases spanning the gap. The CDR3 runs to 17 residues. CDR3 in DNA: TGTGCCAGCAGGCCACCAAGCGGGCAAGGGATTTACAATGAGCAGTTCTTC. Amino acids: CASRPPSGQGIYNEQFF.

This clonotype has just a few counts. The chain links TRBV7-9 to TRBJ2-1; D possibly corresponds to TRBD1 (6 bases). Trimming stripped 6 bases from V and 4 bases from J, with 19 bases between. This CDR3 contains 16 residues. Germline CDR1 reads SEHNR; CDR2 reads FQNEAQ (reference sequence). CDR3 sequence reads: CASSPPGRTDYNEQFF. The CDR3 DNA is TGTGCCAGCAGTCCCCCGGGACGGACAGATTACAATGAGCAGTTCTTC.

The rearrangement links TRBV6-4 to TRBJ2-1; 8 bases are shared with TRBD2. V lost 0 bases, J lost 4 bases, and 5 bases stayed unmatched. This CDR3 region has 16 residues. Germline CDR1 is MRHNA and CDR2 is SNTAGT. The CDR3 spells CASSDSEAGEYNEQFF. Written as DNA, the CDR3 is TGTGCCAGCAGTGACTCGGAAGCGGGGGAATACAATGAGCAGTTCTTC.

This chain connects TRBV7-9 to TRBJ2-1; tentatively, D is TRBD1 (5 bases). CDR1 and CDR2 from the germline V gene are SEHNR and FQNEAQ (reference sequence). The CDR3 loop spans 13 amino acids. The V end lost 0 bases, the J end lost 9 bases, and 9 bases lay between the germline ends. CDR3 residues: CASSLAQGREQFF. As DNA, the CDR3 is TGTGCCAGCAGCTTAGCCCAGGGCCGTGAGCAGTTCTTC.